The clone carrying this TCR beta chain was observed a few times. These data come from a study of blood T cells in healthy people across ages. A second about 7 to 11 cycle PCR used barcoded and J-beta primers. A single record per CDR3 protein comes from TCRdb applying MiXCR to the 5' RACE reads. The table records about 2 million distinct CDR3 sequences, around half of them present only once. The sequenced sample consisted of blood. This sequence was found in a middle-aged woman in good health.

The CDR3 DNA is TGTGCCAGCAGTTACTCGAGCATAGGCCTCGCCTACGAGCAGTACTTC. Protein: CASSYSSIGLAYEQYF. The chain couples TRBV6-5 to TRBJ2-7; unclear D gene. The CDR3 totals 16 residues. Trimming cost V 0 bases and J 2 bases, with 14 bases left between them. CDR1 MNHEY and CDR2 SVGAGI come from the germline V gene.